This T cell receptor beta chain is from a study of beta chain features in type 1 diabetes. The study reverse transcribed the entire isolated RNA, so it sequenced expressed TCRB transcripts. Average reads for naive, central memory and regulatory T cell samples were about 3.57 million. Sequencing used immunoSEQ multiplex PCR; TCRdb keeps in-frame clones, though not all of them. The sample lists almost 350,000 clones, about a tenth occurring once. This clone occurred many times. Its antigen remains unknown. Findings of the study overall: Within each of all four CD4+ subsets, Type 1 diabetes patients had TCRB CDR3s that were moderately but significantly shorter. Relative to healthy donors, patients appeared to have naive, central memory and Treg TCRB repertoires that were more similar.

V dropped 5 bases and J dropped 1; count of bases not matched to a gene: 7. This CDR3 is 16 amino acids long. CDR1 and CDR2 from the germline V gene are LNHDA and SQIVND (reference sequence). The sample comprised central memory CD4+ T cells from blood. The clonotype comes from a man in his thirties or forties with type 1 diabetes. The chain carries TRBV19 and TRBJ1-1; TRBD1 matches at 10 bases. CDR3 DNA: TGTGCCAGTAGTCCGCGGACAGGGGGGAGGAACACTGAAGCTTTCTTT. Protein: CASSPRTGGRNTEAFF.